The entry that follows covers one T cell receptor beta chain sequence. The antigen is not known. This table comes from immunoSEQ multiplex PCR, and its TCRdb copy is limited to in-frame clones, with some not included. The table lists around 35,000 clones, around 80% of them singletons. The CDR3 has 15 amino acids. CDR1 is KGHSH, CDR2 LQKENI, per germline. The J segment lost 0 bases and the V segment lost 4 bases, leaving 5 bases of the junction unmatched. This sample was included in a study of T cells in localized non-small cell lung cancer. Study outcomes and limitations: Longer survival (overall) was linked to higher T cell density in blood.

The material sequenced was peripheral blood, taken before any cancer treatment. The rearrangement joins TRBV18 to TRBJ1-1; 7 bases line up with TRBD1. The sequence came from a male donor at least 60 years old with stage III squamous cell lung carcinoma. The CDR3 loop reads CASSQTGLMNTEAFF. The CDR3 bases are TGTGCCAGCTCACAGACAGGGCTTATGAACACTGAAGCTTTCTTT.